The source of this T cell receptor (beta chain) is a study of blood T cells in healthy people across ages. For the study at large: Using template switching, researchers captured about one barcoded beta molecule for each two T cells.

As to this clonotype: Its cognate antigen is unknown.

Germline values: CDR1 SGHTA, CDR2 FQGNSA. CDR3 size: 14 residues. The V and J ends lost 4 bases and 8 bases respectively, with 15 bases between them. The authors ran a second PCR of about 6 to 12 cycles using a sample-barcoded 5' primer and a J-beta primer mix. Each CDR3 protein is one row after TCRdb ran MiXCR on the 5' RACE reads. The sample contains 800,000 to 1,000,000 distinct CDR3 sequences, about 44% of which appear only once. Overall study results and limits: In long-lived donors, naive CD4+ cell counts and diversity exceeded those of aged donors.

The chain uses TRBV7-2 and TRBJ2-1; D is undetermined. The sequenced material came from blood. This receptor was obtained from a man aged 30 to 45 in good health. As DNA, the CDR3 is TGTGCCAGCAGCTCTTGGTCAGGCCATGATGAGCAGTTCTTC. This translates into CASSSWSGHDEQFF.